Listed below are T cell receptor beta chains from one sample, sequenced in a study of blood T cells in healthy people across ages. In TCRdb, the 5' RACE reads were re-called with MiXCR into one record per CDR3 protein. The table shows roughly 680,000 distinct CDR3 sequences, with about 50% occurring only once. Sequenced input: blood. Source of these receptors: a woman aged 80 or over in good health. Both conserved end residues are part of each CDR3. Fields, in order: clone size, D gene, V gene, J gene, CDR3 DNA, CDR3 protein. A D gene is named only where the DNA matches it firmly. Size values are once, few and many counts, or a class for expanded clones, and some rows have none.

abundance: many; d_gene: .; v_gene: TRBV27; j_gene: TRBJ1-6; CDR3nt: TGTGCCAGCAGACTTCTCGGGGTTCCGGATTCACCCCTCCACTTT; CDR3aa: CASRLLGVPDSPLHF
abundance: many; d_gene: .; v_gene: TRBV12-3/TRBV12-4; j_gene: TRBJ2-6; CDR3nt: TGTGCCAGCAGGCGGAGCTCTGGGGCCAACGTCCTGACTTTC; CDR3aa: CASRRSSGANVLTF
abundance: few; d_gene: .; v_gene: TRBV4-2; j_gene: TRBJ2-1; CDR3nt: TGTGCCAGCAGCCAAGATGGATCGATCAGAAATGAGCAGTTCTTC; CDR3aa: CASSQDGSIRNEQFF
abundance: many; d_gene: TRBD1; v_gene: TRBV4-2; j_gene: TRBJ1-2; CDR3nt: TGTGCCAGCAGCCAAGACTTACAGGGGGTCTATGGCTACACCTTC; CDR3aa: CASSQDLQGVYGYTF
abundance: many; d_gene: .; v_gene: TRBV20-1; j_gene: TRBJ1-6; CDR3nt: TGCAGTGCTAGGGTACCGAATAATTCACCCCTCCACTTT; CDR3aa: CSARVPNNSPLHF
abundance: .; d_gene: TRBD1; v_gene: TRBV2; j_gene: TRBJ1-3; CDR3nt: TGTGCCAGCAGTGAAGGACAGGGGTGGAGAAACACCATATATTTT; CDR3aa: CASSEGQGWRNTIYF
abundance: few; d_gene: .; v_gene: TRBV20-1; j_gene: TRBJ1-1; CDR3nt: TGCAGTGCTTTCCGGCCCGGGGAAGCTTTCTTT; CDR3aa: CSAFRPGEAFF
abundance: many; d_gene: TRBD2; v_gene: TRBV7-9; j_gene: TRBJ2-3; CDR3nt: TGTGCCAGCCCCCAGGGGACTAGCGACACAGATACGCAGTATTTT; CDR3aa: CASPQGTSDTDTQYF
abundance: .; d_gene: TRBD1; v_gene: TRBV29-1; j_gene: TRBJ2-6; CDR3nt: TGCAGCGTGGGGACAGGGAGCTCTGGGGCCAACGTCCTGACTTTC; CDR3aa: CSVGTGSSGANVLTF
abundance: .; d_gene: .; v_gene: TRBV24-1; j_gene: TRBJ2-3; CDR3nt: TGTGCCACCCAAACAGGGAGGACAGATACGCAGTATTTT; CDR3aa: CATQTGRTDTQYF
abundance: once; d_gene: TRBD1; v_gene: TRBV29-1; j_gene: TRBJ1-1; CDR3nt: TGCAGCTCCCGGACAGGGGGGGGCACTGAAGCTTTCTTT; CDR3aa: CSSRTGGGTEAFF
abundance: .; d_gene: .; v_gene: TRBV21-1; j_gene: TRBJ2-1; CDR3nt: TGTGCCAGCAGCAAACGAAAACAGGTTACCGGGGGGACATACAATGAGCAGTTCTTC; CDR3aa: CASSKRKQVTGGTYNEQFF
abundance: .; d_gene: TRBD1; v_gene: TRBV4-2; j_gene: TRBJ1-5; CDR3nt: TGTGCCAGCAGCCACGGGACAGCCAGAAGCAATCAGCCCCAGCATTTT; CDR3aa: CASSHGTARSNQPQHF
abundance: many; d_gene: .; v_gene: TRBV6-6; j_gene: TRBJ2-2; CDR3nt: TGTGCCAGCAGTTACTCTAGCGGTGTCGGGGAGCTGTTTTTT; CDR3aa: CASSYSSGVGELFF
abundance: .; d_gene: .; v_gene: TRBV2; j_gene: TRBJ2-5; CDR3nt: TGTGCCGGTCAGCCGGGGGTCCAAGAGACCCAGTACTTC; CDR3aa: CAGQPGVQETQYF
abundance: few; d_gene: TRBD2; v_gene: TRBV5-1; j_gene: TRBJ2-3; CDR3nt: TGCGCCAGCAGCTTGCCCTTGACTAGCGGGAGTACAGATACGCAGTATTTT; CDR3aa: CASSLPLTSGSTDTQYF
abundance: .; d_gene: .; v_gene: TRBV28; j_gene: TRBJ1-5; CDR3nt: TGTGCCAGCAGTGGGGGGACGGTGGATCAGCCCCAGCATTTT; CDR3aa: CASSGGTVDQPQHF
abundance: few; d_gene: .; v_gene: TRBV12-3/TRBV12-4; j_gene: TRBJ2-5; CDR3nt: TGTGCCAGCAGTTTGGGGGCTCAAGAGACCCAGTACTTC; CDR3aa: CASSLGAQETQYF
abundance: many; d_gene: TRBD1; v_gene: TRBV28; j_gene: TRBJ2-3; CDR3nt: TGTGCCAGCAGTACCCAGGACAGGGTTAACGCGCCAGATACGCAGTATTTT; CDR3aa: CASSTQDRVNAPDTQYF
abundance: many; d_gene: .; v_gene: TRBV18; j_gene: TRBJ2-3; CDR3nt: TGTGCCAGCTCACCAAAGGGGGATACGCAGTATTTT; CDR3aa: CASSPKGDTQYF